This passage covers 14 T cell receptor beta chains from one sample sequenced in a study of blood T cells in healthy people across ages. Then a second PCR, running about 6 to 12 cycles, was carried out with a sample-barcoded 5' primer and a J-beta primer mix. TCRdb ran MiXCR on the 5' RACE reads and lists one entry per CDR3 protein. There are around 900,000 distinct CDR3 sequences in the sample; 29% occur only once, and 17% lies in the top ten. Sequenced material: blood. The receptors here all came from a woman of 80 years or more in good health.

This clonotype was seen many times. This sequence joins TRBV7-2 and TRBJ2-5; D perhaps matches TRBD1 (6 bases). There are 13 residues in the CDR3. CDR1 and CDR2 from the germline V gene are SGHTA and FQGNSA. With 5 bases removed from V and 5 bases from J, the gap between germline ends came to 12 bases. The DNA of the CDR3 is TGTGCCAGCAGCGGGGACACAGGGGAGACCCAGTACTTC. This sequence encodes CASSGDTGETQYF. The variable domain in full, completed from reference TRBV7-2 and TRBJ2-5, reads GAGVSQSPSNKVTEKGKDVELRCDPISGHTALYWYRQSLGQGLEFLIYFQGNSAPDKSGLPSDRFSAERTGGSVSTLTIQRTQQEDSAVYLCASSGDTGETQYFGPGTRLLVL.

In this sample, this clonotype turned up a few times. A much bigger clone sits one base away, suggesting this may be a read error. This chain uses TRBV7-2 with TRBJ2-1, with D perhaps TRBD1 or TRBD2 (5 bases each). The DNA end lines up better with TRBJ2-7; the J call may be wrong. The CDR3 loop spans 15 amino acids. Looked up from germline, CDR1 is SGHTA and CDR2 is FQGNSA. The CDR3 sequence is CASSLTGTGYNEQYF. Written as DNA, the CDR3 is TGTGCCAGCAGCTTGACGGGGACGGGTTACAATGAGCAGTACTTC.

At least ten counts were recorded for this clonotype. The rearrangement uses TRBV6-2 or TRBV6-3 and TRBJ2-7, with 9 bases fitting TRBD1. The J segment lost 5 bases and the V segment lost 4 bases, leaving 12 bases of the junction unmatched. This CDR3 has 16 amino acids. Germline CDR1 MNHEY, CDR2 SVGEGT. The chain's CDR3 is CASSSYQDRGSHEQYF. Written as DNA, the CDR3 is TGTGCCAGCAGTTCCTATCAGGACAGGGGATCCCACGAGCAGTACTTC.

Ten or more counts support this clonotype. This rearrangement joins TRBV11-2 to TRBJ2-1; D possibly matches TRBD1 or TRBD2 (6 bases each). Germline V gene sequence: CDR1 SGHAT, CDR2 FQNNGV. The CDR3 length is 15 residues. V was trimmed by 5 bases and J by 12 bases, leaving 23 bases between them. The CDR3 region has the DNA TGTGCCAGCAGCCCCCTGAGGGGGGACAATGACCGGCAGTTCTTC. Translated: CASSPLRGDNDRQFF.

There are a few counts of this clonotype. The V gene is TRBV9, the J gene TRBJ2-1; 9 bases are shared with TRBD2. Unmatched junction bases numbered 10, after V lost 5 bases and J lost 7 bases. CDR3 length equals 15 residues. Germline V gives CDR1 SGDLS, CDR2 YYNGEE. The CDR3 sequence is CASRMSGGLTNEQFF. In DNA form, the CDR3 reads TGTGCCAGCAGAATGAGCGGGGGGTTAACTAATGAGCAGTTCTTC.

Only one count was recorded for this clonotype. The chain links TRBV7-2 to TRBJ2-4; perhaps D is TRBD1 or TRBD2 (5 bases each). The assigned J gene may be wrong: the sequence end matches TRBJ2-7 better. Germline-derived CDR1 and CDR2 are SGHTA and FQGNSA. This CDR3 contains 17 residues. CDR3 sequence reads: CASSLNWDPSGPYEQYF. The CDR3 DNA is TGTGCCAGCAGCTTAAATTGGGACCCCTCCGGTCCCTACGAGCAGTACTTC.

The V and J genes are TRBV5-1 and TRBJ2-2, with 13 bases that match TRBD2. In germline, CDR1 is SGHRS, CDR2 YFSETQ. V dropped 5 bases and J dropped 0; count of bases not matched to a gene: 13. This CDR3 spans 20 amino acids. The CDR3 bases are TGCGCCAGCAGGCGCCCACTCGGACTAGCGGGGGAGTCGAACACCGGGGAGCTGTTTTTT. Translation gives CASRRPLGLAGESNTGELFF.

V usage is TRBV27 and J usage is TRBJ1-2; the D gene is possibly TRBD1 (5 bases). The CDR3 is 16 residues long. From germline, CDR1 is MNHEY and CDR2 SMNVEV (reference sequence). V was clipped by 2 bases and J by 3 bases, with 16 bases between them. This CDR3 reads CASSLTRVTADYGYTF. CDR3 nucleotides: TGTGCCAGCAGTTTAACGAGGGTGACAGCTGACTATGGCTACACCTTC.

This clonotype was seen a handful of times. The chain carries TRBV18 and TRBJ1-5; D may be TRBD1 (5 bases). CDR1 KGHSH and CDR2 LQKENI come from the germline V gene. This CDR3 has 15 amino acids. Trimming stripped 1 base from V and 0 bases from J, with 7 bases between. CDR3 amino acids: CASSPLGDSNQPQHF. Here the CDR3 DNA reads TGTGCCAGCTCACCACTGGGGGATAGCAATCAGCCCCAGCATTTT.

This clonotype was counted many times. The J gene is TRBJ2-7, the V gene TRBV2; D may be TRBD1 (5 bases). V was cut by 3 bases and J by 1 base, with 10 bases left in between. This CDR3 region has 14 residues. Germline-derived CDR1 and CDR2 are SNHLY and FYNNEI. The CDR3 DNA is TGTGCCAGCAGTGAGCAGGGTAGTTCCTACGAGCAGTACTTC. Amino acids: CASSEQGSSYEQYF.

This clonotype occurred many times. CDR3 residues: CASSSWGTNEKLFF. The CDR3 region has the DNA TGTGCCAGCAGTTCCTGGGGGACTAATGAAAAACTGTTTTTT. This chain joins TRBV12-3 or TRBV12-4 and TRBJ1-4; tentative D call: TRBD1 (5 bases). The CDR3 loop spans 14 amino acids. V was trimmed by 4 bases and J by 2 bases, leaving 8 bases between them.

V is TRBV2 and J is TRBJ1-1; no definite D call. This CDR3 spans 13 amino acids. Germline CDR1 and CDR2: SNHLY and FYNNEI. Trimming left V 2 bases short and J 1 base short, with 5 bases between. The CDR3 DNA sequence: TGTGCCAGCAGTGAAATAGAGAACACTGAAGCTTTCTTT. Translated, it gives CASSEIENTEAFF.

The table lists this clonotype with many counts. The chain couples TRBV27 to TRBJ2-3; D is possibly TRBD1 or TRBD2 (6 bases each). The CDR3 is made up of 16 amino acids. Germline V lookup: CDR1 MNHEY, CDR2 SMNVEV (reference sequence). The V end lost 5 bases, the J end lost 5 bases, and 20 bases lay between the germline ends. CDR3 nucleotide sequence: TGTGCCAGCAGTCCCCCCCGGAGGGGGTGGGGAGATACGCAGTATTTT. Its protein is CASSPPRRGWGDTQYF.

This chain connects TRBV2 to TRBJ1-2; TRBD1 might be the D (5 bases). V lost 4 bases to trimming and J lost 4 bases, with 13 bases between them. The CDR3 consists of 14 residues. Per germline, CDR1 SNHLY and CDR2 FYNNEI. The CDR3 nucleotides read TGTGCCAGCAGTGGCGGCAGGGAAGGCTATGGCTACACCTTC. This sequence encodes CASSGGREGYGYTF. Full variable domain (remainder filled in from reference TRBV2 and TRBJ1-2): EPEVTQTPSHQVTQMGQEVILRCVPISNHLYFYWYRQILGQKVEFLVSFYNNEISEKSEIFDDQFSVERPDGSNFTLKIRSTKLEDSAMYFCASSGGREGYGYTFGSGTRLTVV.